Below, 19 T cell receptor beta chains from the same sample are listed, as sequenced in a study of technical replicates of blood from a few donors. The data were produced by immunoSEQ multiplex PCR, yet TCRdb's version contains in-frame clones alone and is incomplete. The repertoire includes some 80,000 clones, almost 96% of them detected once, and roughly 0.36% sits in the top ten. Sequenced: T cells isolated from PBMCs. These receptor sequences come from a human donor in good health.

The chain recombines TRBV5-4 with TRBJ2-3, with D possibly being TRBD2 (6 bases). The V end was cut by 4 bases, the J end by 0 bases, with 12 bases between. CDR3 length: 15 amino acids. Germline values: CDR1 SGHNT, CDR2 YYREEE (reference sequence). CDR3 sequence: CASSLNSGSTDTQYF. For the CDR3, the DNA is TGTGCCAGCAGCCTAAATAGCGGAAGCACAGATACGCAGTATTTT.

This chain uses TRBV5-1 with TRBJ1-1; the D is unclear. CDR1 and CDR2 (germline): SGHRS, YFSETQ. Trimming left V 4 bases short and J 1 base short, with 8 bases between. The CDR3 covers 13 residues. The CDR3, as DNA: TGCGCCAGCAGCCCCGGTACGAACACTGAAGCTTTCTTT. It yields the protein CASSPGTNTEAFF. Full variable domain (outside the CDR3, taken from reference TRBV5-1 and TRBJ1-1): KAGVTQTPRYLIKTRGQQVTLSCSPISGHRSVSWYQQTPGQGLQFLFEYFSETQRNKGNFPGRFSGRQFSNSRSEMNVSTLELGDSALYLCASSPGTNTEAFFGQGTRLTVV.

V usage is TRBV29-1 and J usage is TRBJ2-5; weak D call: TRBD1 (5 bases). This CDR3 comprises 15 residues. Germline assignment: CDR1 SQVTM and CDR2 ANQGSEA. V was clipped by 0 bases and J by 1 base, with 12 bases between them. The CDR3 sequence is CSVEDPRAPQETQYF. The CDR3 nucleotides read TGCAGCGTTGAAGATCCCAGGGCCCCCCAAGAGACCCAGTACTTC.

The rearrangement links TRBV4-3 to TRBJ1-4; the match to TRBD1 covers 7 bases. CDR3 size: 16 residues. Germline lookup yields CDR1 LGHNA and CDR2 YSLEER. V trimming: 0 bases; J trimming: 7 bases; junction bases outside the gene matches: 8. The CDR3 here is CASSQDGGGQGEKLFF. The CDR3 DNA reads TGCGCCAGCAGCCAAGATGGAGGGGGCCAAGGTGAAAAACTGTTTTTT.

Only one count was recorded for this clone. V gene TRBV30 combines with J gene TRBJ1-5; D is ambiguous. The CDR3 length is 17 residues. CDR1 is GTSNPN and CDR2 is SVGIG in the germline V gene (reference sequence). Trimming took 1 base from V and 0 from J, leaving 16 bases between them. CDR3 region: CAWSASRSSHSNQPQHF. In DNA form, the CDR3 reads TGTGCCTGGAGTGCTAGTAGGAGCAGCCATAGCAATCAGCCCCAGCATTTT.

This clone was counted a single time. V gene TRBV27 combines with J gene TRBJ2-7; the match to TRBD1 covers 8 bases. The CDR3 has 14 amino acids. V lost 3 bases to trimming and J lost 2 bases; unmatched junction nucleotides: 3. CDR1 is MNHEY and CDR2 is SMNVEV in the germline V gene (reference sequence). As DNA, the CDR3 is TGTGCCAGCAGTTTTGGACAGGGACCCTACGAGCAGTACTTC. Its translation: CASSFGQGPYEQYF.

This chain uses TRBV2 with TRBJ2-7; TRBD1 matches 8 bases. The CDR3 runs 14 residues. The germline CDR1 and CDR2 sequences are SNHLY and FYNNEI. J was trimmed by 4 bases and V by 1 base; bases with no gene match: 3. The CDR3 region is CASSEDRGNYEQYF. For the CDR3, the DNA is TGTGCCAGCAGTGAAGACAGGGGGAATTACGAGCAGTACTTC.

The V call is TRBV4-1, the J call TRBJ2-7; 7 positions agree with TRBD1. The V gene end was trimmed by 4 bases and the J gene end by 2 bases; junction bases not matched to a gene: 8. CDR1 is MGHRA, CDR2 YSYEKL, per germline. CDR3 length: 15 amino acids. The CDR3 sequence is CASSPASDRAYEQYF. Written as DNA, the CDR3 is TGCGCCAGCAGCCCGGCGAGCGACAGGGCCTACGAGCAGTACTTC.

The chain recombines TRBV30 with TRBJ1-5; D is unresolved. This CDR3 spans 16 amino acids. The V end was cut by 2 bases, the J end by 0 bases, with 14 bases between. CDR1 and CDR2 from the germline V gene are GTSNPN and SVGIG (reference sequence). In DNA form, the CDR3 reads TGTGCCTGGAGTCATGGGGAGAGACCTAGCAATCAGCCCCAGCATTTT. This sequence encodes CAWSHGERPSNQPQHF. The whole variable domain, filled in from reference TRBV30 and TRBJ1-5, reads SQTIHQWPATLVQPVGSPLSLECTVEGTSNPNLYWYRQAAGRGLQLLFYSVGIGQISSEVPQNLSASRPQDRQFILSSKKLLLSDSGFYLCAWSHGERPSNQPQHFGDGTRLSIL.

The chain is built from TRBV11-1 and TRBJ2-5; D is possibly TRBD1 (5 bases). The germline V and J ends were trimmed by 2 bases and 0 bases, with 10 bases remaining between them. The CDR3 totals 15 residues. Germline assignment: CDR1 SGHAT and CDR2 FQDESV (reference sequence). The CDR3: CASSLTGVYQETQYF. The CDR3, as DNA: TGTGCCAGCAGCTTAACAGGAGTGTACCAAGAGACCCAGTACTTC.

This chain links TRBV7-9 with TRBJ2-5, with D tentatively TRBD1 (6 bases). V was shortened by 10 bases and J by 2 bases, with 11 bases between the two germline ends. Germline CDR1 SEHNR, CDR2 FQNEAQ (reference sequence). The CDR3 runs 12 residues. The CDR3 region is CAIRQDQETQYF. CDR3 nucleotide sequence: TGTGCCATCAGACAGGATCAAGAGACCCAGTACTTC.

The V gene is TRBV19, the J gene TRBJ2-5; TRBD1 is a possible D gene (6 bases). CDR3 length: 17 amino acids. V lost 3 bases and J lost 0, with 17 bases in between. Germline CDR1 LNHDA, CDR2 SQIVND (reference sequence). CDR3 DNA sequence: TGTGCCAGTAGTATCCCAACCGGGACAACGTACCAAGAGACCCAGTACTTC. Translation: CASSIPTGTTYQETQYF.

V gene TRBV28 combines with J gene TRBJ2-1; the D gene is possibly TRBD2 (7 bases). The V gene lost 3 bases and the J gene lost 10 bases, with 16 bases spanning the gap. This CDR3 has 14 amino acids. Germline CDR1 and CDR2: MDHEN and SYDVKM. CDR3 bases: TGTGCCAGCAGTTTTGTGGGGGGGGCATGGGAGCAGTTCTTC. The encoded protein is CASSFVGGAWEQFF.

V usage is TRBV4-2 and J usage is TRBJ2-7; tentative D call: TRBD1 (6 bases). CDR3 size: 14 residues. Trimming pared 0 bases from V and 7 bases from J, leaving 13 bases between. Germline CDR1 is LGHNA and CDR2 is YNFKEQ. The CDR3 region is CASSQDEGGREQYF. The CDR3 DNA reads as TGTGCCAGCAGCCAAGACGAAGGGGGTCGGGAGCAGTACTTC.

The V gene is TRBV28, the J gene TRBJ1-1; D is uncertain. The germline V and J ends were trimmed by 3 bases and 5 bases, with 4 bases remaining between them. This CDR3 is 11 amino acids long. Germline V gene sequence: CDR1 MDHEN, CDR2 SYDVKM. The CDR3 reads CASSFLTEAFF. In DNA, the CDR3 is TGTGCCAGCAGTTTTCTGACTGAAGCTTTCTTT.

V is TRBV29-1 and J is TRBJ2-7, with a possible D match to TRBD2 (5 bases). The CDR3 is 13 residues long. The ends were cut back, 7 bases at V and 2 bases at J, with 15 bases in the middle. Per the germline V gene, CDR1 is SQVTM and CDR2 is ANQGSEA. The CDR3 reads CSGGRGAAYEQYF. In DNA, the CDR3 is TGCAGCGGCGGCCGGGGTGCAGCCTACGAGCAGTACTTC.

V and J are TRBV1 and TRBJ2-7; the table's D call TRBD1 went unverified against the DNA. TRBV1 is labeled a pseudogene. The length of the CDR3 is 15 residues. The CDR3 DNA is TGCACCAGCAGCCAAGGATCCCAGGGGAGCGACGAGCAGTACTTC. It specifies CTSSQGSQGSDEQYF.

CDR3 loop: CASSLEASGTGANYGYTF. CDR3 nucleotide sequence: TGTGCCAGCAGCCTTGAAGCATCCGGGACAGGGGCGAACTATGGCTACACCTTC. This chain links TRBV9 with TRBJ1-2, with TRBD1 identical over 10 bases. This CDR3 contains 18 residues. V trimming: 4 bases; J trimming: 2 bases; junction bases outside the gene matches: 14. Per the germline V gene, CDR1 is SGDLS and CDR2 is YYNGEE.

This chain joins TRBV19 and TRBJ1-1; D call uncertain. This CDR3 region has 13 residues. The V end lost 4 bases, the J end lost 6 bases, and 12 bases lay between the germline ends. From germline, CDR1 is LNHDA and CDR2 SQIVND (reference sequence). The CDR3: CASSTHGGAEAFF. In DNA, the CDR3 is TGTGCCAGTAGTACCCATGGAGGAGCTGAAGCTTTCTTT.